The sequence of this T cell receptor (beta chain) was determined in a study of T cells after yellow fever vaccination. Study-level information: A sort based on CD3, CD45RA, CCR7 and CD95 yielded the EM, EMRA, CM and Tscm memory subsets.

The table lists this clonotype with many counts. Study results and limitations: A large majority of primary-vaccination clones showed up again after the booster (approximately 96% CD4, 75% to 90% CD8).

This CDR3 has 15 residues. CDR1 MDHEN and CDR2 SYDVKM come from the germline V gene. Trimming at V came to 4 bases and at J to 4 bases, leaving 7 bases not matched to a gene. The TCR cDNA carried a universal primer site and UMIs from 5'RACE template switching. TCRdb ran MiXCR on the 5' RACE reads and lists one entry per CDR3 protein. The sample lists about 30,000 distinct CDR3 sequences, approximately 6% seen once, with roughly 25% in the top ten. The source is a man aged 25-45 years who received the YFV17D yellow fever vaccine. This sequence joins TRBV28 and TRBJ2-7; 10 nucleotides line up with TRBD2. Sample: PBMCs, either bulk or a sorted T-cell subset (CD4+, CD8+, memory, or dextramer-sorted; not recorded which), taken on the day of the yellow fever booster vaccination. CDR3 protein: CASSSGLAAVYEQYF. CDR3 in DNA: TGTGCCAGCAGTTCCGGACTAGCGGCTGTTTACGAGCAGTACTTC.